The next 27 T cell receptor beta chains were all read from a single sample in a study of blood T cell repertoires in COVID-19. The repertoire was sequenced with immunoSEQ multiplex PCR; TCRdb's copy has only in-frame clones and lacks some. The sample includes 35,000 to 50,000 clones, roughly 84% of them seen just once. The sequenced sample consisted of peripheral blood. These receptors originate from a woman between 65 and 79 years old in a cohort sampled during active COVID-19.

This clone was recorded a few times. The chain carries TRBV30 and TRBJ2-2; possible D gene TRBD1, 6 bases. This CDR3 is built from 14 residues. Germline V lookup: CDR1 GTSNPN, CDR2 SVGIG (reference sequence). Deletions cut 2 bases from V and 5 bases from J, with 12 bases between. Here the CDR3 DNA reads TGTGCCTGGAGTATCTCCAGGGGAACCGGGGAGCTGTTTTTT. This translates into CAWSISRGTGELFF. The entire variable domain, with the rest obtained from reference TRBV30 and TRBJ2-2, is as follows: SQTIHQWPATLVQPVGSPLSLECTVEGTSNPNLYWYRQAAGRGLQLLFYSVGIGQISSEVPQNLSASRPQDRQFILSSKKLLLSDSGFYLCAWSISRGTGELFFGEGSRLTVL.

The chain joins TRBV27 to TRBJ1-1, with a weak D call TRBD1 (6 bases). CDR1 MNHEY and CDR2 SMNVEV come from the germline V gene (reference sequence). The CDR3 length is 13 residues. V lost 8 bases, J lost 5 bases, and 15 bases lay in between. The CDR3 sequence: CASWRGGPTEAFF. The CDR3 bases are TGTGCCAGCTGGCGCGGGGGGCCGACTGAAGCTTTCTTT.

V usage is TRBV7-8 and J usage is TRBJ2-7; 8 bases line up with TRBD1. Germline lookup yields CDR1 SGHVS and CDR2 FQNEAQ. J lost 7 bases, V lost 5 bases, and 10 bases had no gene match. This CDR3 is 14 amino acids long. The CDR3 reads CASSRSQGAGEQYF. The CDR3 region has the DNA TGTGCCAGCAGCAGAAGCCAGGGGGCTGGTGAGCAGTACTTC.

This rearrangement joins TRBV5-4 to TRBJ2-3, with 11 positions matching TRBD2. CDR3 length: 16 amino acids. Germline V gene lookup returns CDR1 SGHNT and CDR2 YYREEE (reference sequence). Trimming cost V 3 bases and J 0 bases; bases outside gene matches: 3. CDR3 amino acids: CASSYRTSGSTDTQYF. CDR3 in DNA: TGTGCCAGCAGCTACAGGACTAGCGGGAGCACAGATACGCAGTATTTT.

V usage is TRBV12-3 or TRBV12-4 and J usage is TRBJ1-1; TRBD1 is a possible D gene (5 bases). The CDR3 length is 13 residues. V lost 6 bases to trimming and J lost 0 bases, with 8 bases between them. CDR3 bases: TGTGCCAGCAGCCAGGGAATGAACACTGAAGCTTTCTTT. This encodes CASSQGMNTEAFF.

The genes are TRBV18 and TRBJ2-5; TRBD2 agrees at 8 bases. CDR1 and CDR2 (germline): KGHSH, LQKENI. CDR3 length: 16 residues. V gave up 1 base and J gave up 1 base; unmatched junction bases: 5. The CDR3 nucleotides are TGTGCCAGCTCACCACGAAGTAGCGGGGCCCAAGAGACCCAGTACTTC. This codes for CASSPRSSGAQETQYF.

The chain employs TRBV7-9 and TRBJ2-1; 8 positions agree with TRBD2. The V segment lost 6 bases and the J segment 6 bases; nucleotides outside the gene matches: 10. From germline, CDR1 is SEHNR and CDR2 FQNEAQ (reference sequence). This CDR3 contains 15 residues. The CDR3 sequence: CASRSSGLDFNEQFF. The CDR3, as DNA: TGTGCCAGCAGGTCCTCGGGACTAGATTTCAATGAGCAGTTCTTC.

The V gene is TRBV28, the J gene TRBJ1-3; D ambiguous. V was cut by 3 bases and J by 2 bases, with 8 bases left in between. CDR3 length equals 14 residues. CDR1 is MDHEN and CDR2 is SYDVKM in the germline V gene. Here the CDR3 reads CASSFIRAGNTIYF. The CDR3 bases are TGTGCCAGCAGTTTCATACGGGCTGGAAACACCATATATTTT. Combining the CDR3 with reference TRBV28 and TRBJ1-3 gives the whole variable domain DVKVTQSSRYLVKRTGEKVFLECVQDMDHENMFWYRQDPGLGLRLIYFSYDVKMKEKGDIPEGYSVSREKKERFSLILESASTNQTSMYLCASSFIRAGNTIYFGEGSWLTVV.

As concerns this clone: The sample holds other DNA sequences that translate to the same CDR3. V is TRBV18 and J is TRBJ2-3; D is unresolved. Germline V CDR1 and CDR2: KGHSH, LQKENI. The CDR3 is 12 residues long. Trimming removed 5 bases from V and 0 bases from J, with 3 bases in between. DNA for the CDR3: TGTGCCAGCTCATCGAGCACAGATACGCAGTATTTT. Its translation: CASSSSTDTQYF.

The rearrangement joins TRBV6-2 or TRBV6-3 to TRBJ2-5, with a tentative D call TRBD1 (6 bases). The length of the CDR3 is 13 residues. CDR1 is MNHEY and CDR2 is SVGEGT in the germline V gene. Trimming removed 5 bases from V and 0 bases from J, with 7 bases in between. CDR3 in DNA: TGTGCCAGCAGTCCAGGGGACCAAGAGACCCAGTACTTC. Translated: CASSPGDQETQYF.

The chain has TRBV2 and TRBJ2-7; possible D gene TRBD1, 6 bases. This CDR3 comprises 14 residues. CDR1 SNHLY and CDR2 FYNNEI come from the germline V gene. V was clipped by 10 bases and J by 0 bases, with 16 bases between them. The CDR3 is CATSHRDNSYEQYF. CDR3 sequence (DNA): TGTGCCACCTCGCACCGGGACAACTCCTACGAGCAGTACTTC. Variable domain in full (rest from reference TRBV2 and TRBJ2-7): EPEVTQTPSHQVTQMGQEVILRCVPISNHLYFYWYRQILGQKVEFLVSFYNNEISEKSEIFDDQFSVERPDGSNFTLKIRSTKLEDSAMYFCATSHRDNSYEQYFGPGTRLTVT.

This clone was seen only once. The CDR3 loop reads CASSLGQSATEAFF. CDR3 DNA sequence: TGTGCCAGCAGCTTAGGACAGAGTGCTACTGAAGCTTTCTTT. The chain is built from TRBV7-9 and TRBJ1-1; D is perhaps TRBD1 (5 bases). Germline values: CDR1 SEHNR, CDR2 FQNEAQ (reference sequence). Trimming took 1 base from V and 5 from J, leaving 11 bases between them. The CDR3 consists of 14 residues.

This chain connects TRBV7-9 to TRBJ1-1; a possible D gene is TRBD1 (5 bases). V lost 3 bases to trimming and J lost 1 base, with 9 bases between them. This CDR3 region has 14 residues. Germline lookup yields CDR1 SEHNR and CDR2 FQNEAQ (reference sequence). For the CDR3, the DNA is TGTGCCAGCAGCTTTCAGGGAGGGAACACTGAAGCTTTCTTT. Its translation is CASSFQGGNTEAFF.

This chain links TRBV5-1 with TRBJ2-1; 9 bases match TRBD1. The V segment lost 5 bases and the J segment 9 bases; nucleotides outside the gene matches: 12. This CDR3 comprises 15 residues. Per germline, CDR1 SGHRS and CDR2 YFSETQ. As DNA, the CDR3 is TGCGCCAGCAGTCGGATCGAGGACAGGGGTACTGAGCAGTTCTTC. Translation: CASSRIEDRGTEQFF.

V usage is TRBV19 and J usage is TRBJ2-7; TRBD1 might be the D (5 bases). This CDR3 region has 13 residues. Trimming left V 5 bases short and J 7 bases short, with 15 bases between. Germline CDR1 is LNHDA and CDR2 is SQIVND (reference sequence). The CDR3 is CASSSGRAGEQYF. In nucleotides, the CDR3 is TGTGCCAGTAGTTCGGGCAGGGCAGGAGAGCAGTACTTC.

The table lists this clone with a count of one. The chain has TRBV2 and TRBJ2-7, with 7 positions matching TRBD2. Germline V gene sequence: CDR1 SNHLY, CDR2 FYNNEI. V was pared by 11 bases and J by 3 bases, with 13 bases of the junction left unmatched. The CDR3 is made up of 14 amino acids. CDR3 sequence reads: CASKGRELVYEQYF. As DNA, the CDR3 is TGTGCCTCCAAGGGGCGGGAGTTGGTCTACGAGCAGTACTTC.

Here the CDR3 reads CASSDARGDQPQHF. The CDR3 nucleotides are TGCGCCAGCAGTGACGCTCGGGGGGATCAGCCCCAGCATTTT. The chain is built from TRBV10-2 and TRBJ1-5; weak D call: TRBD1 (5 bases). This CDR3 is 14 amino acids long. The V gene lost 3 bases and the J gene lost 5 bases, with 11 bases spanning the gap. Germline V gene data show CDR1 as WSHSY and CDR2 as SAAADI.

The J gene is TRBJ2-5, the V gene TRBV3-1 (or the pseudogene TRBV3-2); D uncertain. CDR1 is LGHDT, CDR2 YNNKEL, per germline (reference sequence). The CDR3 is made up of 14 amino acids. Trimming left V 0 bases short and J 4 bases short, with 9 bases between. CDR3 DNA: TGTGCCAGCAGCCAAGATCGAGTTGGAGAGACCCAGTACTTC. Residues: CASSQDRVGETQYF.

V is TRBV11-2 and J is TRBJ1-5; D is uncertain. V was shortened by 0 bases and J by 0 bases, with 6 bases between the two germline ends. The CDR3 totals 15 residues. Germline loops: CDR1 SGHAT, CDR2 FQNNGV. The CDR3 region has the DNA TGTGCCAGCAGCTTAGACGGACTTAGCAATCAGCCCCAGCATTTT. This gives the protein CASSLDGLSNQPQHF. Based on the CDR3 plus reference TRBV11-2 and TRBJ1-5, the full variable domain is EAGVAQSPRYKIIEKRQSVAFWCNPISGHATLYWYQQILGQGPKLLIQFQNNGVVDDSQLPKDRFSAERLKGVDSTLKIQPAKLEDSAVYLCASSLDGLSNQPQHFGDGTRLSIL.

CDR3 region: CASSIKQGSGANVLTF. CDR3 in DNA: TGTGCCAGCAGCATCAAACAGGGGAGTGGGGCCAACGTCCTGACTTTC. The genes are TRBV7-8 and TRBJ2-6; TRBD1 matches 7 bases. In germline, CDR1 is SGHVS, CDR2 FQNEAQ. This CDR3 is built from 16 residues. V shed 5 bases and J 3 bases; nucleotides not matched to a gene: 7.

The chain carries TRBV28 and TRBJ2-6; 9 nucleotides align to TRBD1. Germline V gene lookup returns CDR1 MDHEN and CDR2 SYDVKM. The CDR3 spans 17 residues. The junction had 6 bases not matched to a gene; V was cut back by 6 bases and J by 0 bases. CDR3 amino acids: CASSGTGYYSGANVLTF. The CDR3 DNA reads as TGTGCCAGCAGCGGGACAGGGTACTACTCTGGGGCCAACGTCCTGACTTTC.

The chain has TRBV28 and TRBJ2-1; TRBD2 matches at 11 bases. In germline, CDR1 is MDHEN, CDR2 SYDVKM. V shed 5 bases and J 6 bases; nucleotides not matched to a gene: 6. The CDR3 is 15 amino acids. The CDR3 nucleotides read TGTGCCAGCAGTCCTACTAGCGGGAGTATCAATGAGCAGTTCTTC. It codes for CASSPTSGSINEQFF.

This clone has just a few counts. The chain recombines TRBV6-5 with TRBJ1-1, with a weak D call TRBD1 (5 bases). The V and J ends lost 7 bases and 1 base respectively, with 7 bases between them. This CDR3 is built from 12 residues. Germline V gives CDR1 MNHEY, CDR2 SVGAGI. This CDR3 is CASTQGNTEAFF. CDR3 nucleotide sequence: TGTGCCAGCACTCAGGGGAACACTGAAGCTTTCTTT.

The chain employs TRBV7-2 and TRBJ2-7, with 12 bases that match TRBD2. V was pared by 5 bases and J by 7 bases, with 6 bases of the junction left unmatched. This CDR3 contains 14 residues. CDR1 and CDR2 from the germline V gene are SGHTA and FQGNSA. In DNA form, the CDR3 reads TGTGCCAGCAGCCCTAGCGGGAGGGTGGGTGAGCAGTACTTC. Its protein is CASSPSGRVGEQYF.

This clone was observed a handful of times. V usage is TRBV10-3 and J usage is TRBJ2-3; TRBD2 agrees at 11 bases. V lost 0 bases, J lost 2 bases, and 7 bases stayed unmatched. The germline V gene has CDR1 ENHRY and CDR2 SYGVKD. The CDR3 sequence is 18 residues long. The DNA of the CDR3 is TGTGCCATCAGTGAGTCGGCTAGCGGGAGGATTGTCACAGATACGCAGTATTTT. Translating gives CAISESASGRIVTDTQYF.

This clone was recorded once. J is TRBJ2-7 and V is TRBV7-2; 10 nucleotides line up with TRBD2. V was pared by 6 bases and J by 1 base, with 6 bases of the junction left unmatched. Per germline, CDR1 SGHTA and CDR2 FQGNSA. The length of the CDR3 is 15 residues. CDR3 sequence: CASRLTSGPSYEQYF. The CDR3 DNA sequence: TGTGCCAGCAGGCTGACTAGCGGGCCATCCTACGAGCAGTACTTC.

The chain recombines TRBV5-1 with TRBJ2-1; no clear D gene. The CDR3 loop spans 12 amino acids. Germline lookup yields CDR1 SGHRS and CDR2 YFSETQ. V gave up 2 bases and J gave up 7 bases, with 7 bases separating them. Written as DNA, the CDR3 is TGCGCCAGCAGCTTTCAACGGAATGAGCAGTTCTTC. As protein: CASSFQRNEQFF.